The source of this T cell receptor beta chain is a study of T cell changes during pregnancy in multiple sclerosis. This clone was seen just once. Germline V gene data show CDR1 as SGDLS and CDR2 as YYNGEE. The CDR3 has 16 residues. V trimming: 7 bases; J trimming: 6 bases; junction bases outside the gene matches: 13. Produced via immunoSEQ multiplex PCR; TCRdb's table is partial and in-frame only. The sample lists 70,000 to 85,000 clones; approximately 90% were seen once. The V and J genes are TRBV9 and TRBJ2-3, with 11 bases lining up with TRBD2. The input for sequencing was peripheral blood, taken before pregnancy. The source is a female donor with multiple sclerosis, enrolled in a pregnancy study. The chain's CDR3 is CASGGTVTSGVDTQYF. In DNA, the CDR3 is TGTGCCAGCGGGGGCACAGTGACTAGCGGGGTTGATACGCAGTATTTT.